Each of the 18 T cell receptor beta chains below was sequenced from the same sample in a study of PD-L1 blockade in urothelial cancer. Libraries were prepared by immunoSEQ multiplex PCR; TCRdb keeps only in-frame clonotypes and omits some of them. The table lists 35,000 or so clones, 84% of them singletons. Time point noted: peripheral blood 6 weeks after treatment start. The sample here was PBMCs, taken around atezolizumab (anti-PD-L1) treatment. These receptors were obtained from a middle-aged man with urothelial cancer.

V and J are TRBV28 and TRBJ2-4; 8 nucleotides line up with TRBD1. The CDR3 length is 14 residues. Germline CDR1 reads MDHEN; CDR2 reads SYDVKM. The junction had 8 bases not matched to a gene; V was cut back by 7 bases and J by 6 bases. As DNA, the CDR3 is TGTGCCAGCAAATTACCAGGGGGCACAAACATTCAGTACTTC. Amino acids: CASKLPGGTNIQYF.

Here the CDR3 DNA reads TGTGCCAGTACAGGGATTGGCAATCAGCCCCAGCATTTT. Its translation: CASTGIGNQPQHF. This chain uses TRBV19 with TRBJ1-5; TRBD1 is a possible D gene (5 bases). Trimming took off 7 bases at V and 2 bases at J, with 9 bases between the two ends. CDR1 is LNHDA and CDR2 is SQIVND in the germline V gene (reference sequence). CDR3 length: 13 amino acids.

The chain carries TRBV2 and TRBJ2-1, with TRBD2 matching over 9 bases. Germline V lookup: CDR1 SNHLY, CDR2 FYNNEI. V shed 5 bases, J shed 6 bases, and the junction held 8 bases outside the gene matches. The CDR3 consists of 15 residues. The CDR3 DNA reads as TGTGCCAGCAGTAACCCCGGGACTAGCCTCAATGAGCAGTTCTTC. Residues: CASSNPGTSLNEQFF.

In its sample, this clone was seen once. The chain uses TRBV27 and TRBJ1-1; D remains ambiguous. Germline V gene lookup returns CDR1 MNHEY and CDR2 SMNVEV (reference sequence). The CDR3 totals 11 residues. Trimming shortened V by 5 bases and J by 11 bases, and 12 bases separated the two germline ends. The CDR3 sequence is CASSPLSSAFF. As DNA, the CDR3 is TGTGCCAGCAGTCCCCTCTCAAGCGCTTTCTTT.

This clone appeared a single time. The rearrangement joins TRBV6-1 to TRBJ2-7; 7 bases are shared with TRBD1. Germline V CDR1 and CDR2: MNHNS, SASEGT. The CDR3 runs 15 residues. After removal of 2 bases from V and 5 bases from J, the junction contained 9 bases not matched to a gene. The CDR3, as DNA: TGTGCCAGCAGTGAAAGAGGGGGCGCCGGGGACGAGCAGTACTTC. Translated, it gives CASSERGGAGDEQYF.

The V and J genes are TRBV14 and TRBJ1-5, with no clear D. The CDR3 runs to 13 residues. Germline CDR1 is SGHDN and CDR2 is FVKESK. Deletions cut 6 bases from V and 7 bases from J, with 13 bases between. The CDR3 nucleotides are TGTGCCAGCAGTCTGGGCCCTCGACAGCCCCAGCATTTT. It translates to CASSLGPRQPQHF. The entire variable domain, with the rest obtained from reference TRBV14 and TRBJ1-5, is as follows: EAGVTQFPSHSVIEKGQTVTLRCDPISGHDNLYWYRRVMGKEIKFLLHFVKESKQDESGMPNNRFLAERTGGTYSTLKVQPAELEDSGVYFCASSLGPRQPQHFGDGTRLSIL.

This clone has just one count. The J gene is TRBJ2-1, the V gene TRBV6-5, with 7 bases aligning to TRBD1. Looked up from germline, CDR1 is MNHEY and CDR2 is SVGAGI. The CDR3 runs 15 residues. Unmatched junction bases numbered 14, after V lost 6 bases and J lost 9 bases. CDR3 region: CASRITSGTVAEQFF. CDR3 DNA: TGTGCCAGCAGAATTACGTCCGGGACAGTGGCTGAGCAGTTCTTC.

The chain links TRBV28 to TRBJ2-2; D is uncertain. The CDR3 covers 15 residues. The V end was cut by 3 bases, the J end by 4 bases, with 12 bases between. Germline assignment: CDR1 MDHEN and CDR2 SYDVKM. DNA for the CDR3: TGTGCCAGCAGTTTTATAAGTAGAGGCACCGGGGAGCTGTTTTTT. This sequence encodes CASSFISRGTGELFF.

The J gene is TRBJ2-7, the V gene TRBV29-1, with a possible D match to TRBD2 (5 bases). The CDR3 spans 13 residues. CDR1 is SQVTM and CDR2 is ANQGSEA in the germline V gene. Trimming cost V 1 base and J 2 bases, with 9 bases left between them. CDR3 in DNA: TGCAGCGTTGAAGGGGCGGGTCCCTACGAGCAGTACTTC. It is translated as CSVEGAGPYEQYF.

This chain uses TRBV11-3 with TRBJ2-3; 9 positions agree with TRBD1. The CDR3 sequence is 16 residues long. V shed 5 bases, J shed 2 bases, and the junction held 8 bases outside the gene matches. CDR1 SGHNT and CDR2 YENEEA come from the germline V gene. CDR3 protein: CASSKGTGTVTDTQYF. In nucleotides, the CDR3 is TGTGCCAGCAGCAAGGGGACAGGGACCGTCACAGATACGCAGTATTTT. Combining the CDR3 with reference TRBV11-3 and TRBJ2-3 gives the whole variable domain EAGVVQSPRYKIIEKKQPVAFWCNPISGHNTLYWYLQNLGQGPELLIRYENEEAVDDSQLPKDRFSAERLKGVDSTLKIQPAELGDSAVYLCASSKGTGTVTDTQYFGPGTRLTVL.

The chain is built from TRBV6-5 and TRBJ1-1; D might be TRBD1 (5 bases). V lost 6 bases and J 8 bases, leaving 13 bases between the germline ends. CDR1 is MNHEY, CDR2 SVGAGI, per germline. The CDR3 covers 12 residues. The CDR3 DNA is TGTGCCAGCAGAAAATCGACAGCCGAAGCTTTCTTT. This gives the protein CASRKSTAEAFF.

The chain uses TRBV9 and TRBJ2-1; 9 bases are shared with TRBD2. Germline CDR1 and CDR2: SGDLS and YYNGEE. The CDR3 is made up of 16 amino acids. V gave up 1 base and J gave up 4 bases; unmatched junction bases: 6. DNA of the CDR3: TGTGCCAGCAGCGTAAATGAGCGGGAGGAGTACAATGAGCAGTTCTTC. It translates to CASSVNEREEYNEQFF.

The CDR3 sequence is CASSLESTGVAGNTIYF. In DNA form, the CDR3 reads TGTGCCAGCAGCTTGGAGTCGACAGGGGTGGCTGGAAACACCATATATTTT. V is TRBV5-8 and J is TRBJ1-3, with 8 bases lining up with TRBD1. Germline CDR1 SGHTS, CDR2 YDEGEE. The length of the CDR3 is 17 residues. After removal of 0 bases from V and 2 bases from J, the junction contained 7 bases not matched to a gene.

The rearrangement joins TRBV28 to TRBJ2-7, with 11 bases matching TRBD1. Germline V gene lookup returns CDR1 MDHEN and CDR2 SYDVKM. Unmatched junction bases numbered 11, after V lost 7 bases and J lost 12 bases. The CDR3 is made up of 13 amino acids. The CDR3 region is CASTPGQGGVGYF. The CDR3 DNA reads TGTGCCAGCACCCCGGGACAGGGGGGGGTGGGGTACTTC.

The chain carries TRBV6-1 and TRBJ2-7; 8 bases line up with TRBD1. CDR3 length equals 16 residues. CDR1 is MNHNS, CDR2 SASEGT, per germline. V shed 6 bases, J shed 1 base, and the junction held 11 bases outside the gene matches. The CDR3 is CASRETSGGRSYEQYF. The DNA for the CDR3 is TGTGCCAGCAGGGAAACTTCAGGGGGCCGATCCTACGAGCAGTACTTC.

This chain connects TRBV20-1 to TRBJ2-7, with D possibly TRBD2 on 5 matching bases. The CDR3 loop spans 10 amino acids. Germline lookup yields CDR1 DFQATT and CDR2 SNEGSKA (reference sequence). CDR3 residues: CSALDYEQYF. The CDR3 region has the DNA TGCAGCGCACTAGACTACGAGCAGTACTTC.

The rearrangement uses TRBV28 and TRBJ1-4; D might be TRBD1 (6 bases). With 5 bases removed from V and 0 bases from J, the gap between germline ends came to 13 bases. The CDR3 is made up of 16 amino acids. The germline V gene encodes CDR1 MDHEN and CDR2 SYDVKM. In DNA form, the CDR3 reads TGTGCCAGCAGTCCTACAGGGTTTGCAACTAATGAAAAACTGTTTTTT. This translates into CASSPTGFATNEKLFF.

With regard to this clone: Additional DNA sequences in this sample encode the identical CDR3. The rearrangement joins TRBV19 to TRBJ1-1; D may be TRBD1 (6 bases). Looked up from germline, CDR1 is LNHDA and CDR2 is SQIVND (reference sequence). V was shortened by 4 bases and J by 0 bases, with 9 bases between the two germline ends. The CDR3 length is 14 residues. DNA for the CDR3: TGTGCCAGTAGTAAAGGACAGTTGAACACTGAAGCTTTCTTT. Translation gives CASSKGQLNTEAFF.